These 13 T cell receptor beta chains originate from one sample sequenced in a study of radiotherapy plus CTLA-4 blockade in lung cancer. TCRdb keeps only in-frame clones here, not all; method: immunoSEQ multiplex PCR. In the table there are around 50,000 clones, 86% of which are singletons. The material was peripheral blood, obtained from a patient treated with radiotherapy plus ipilimumab. Receptors originate from a human donor with non-small cell lung cancer that progressed on radiotherapy plus ipilimumab. Some clones in this sample may be carry-over from other donors' samples.

This clone was seen ten or more times. The rearrangement joins TRBV6-1 to TRBJ1-1; 8 nucleotides agree with TRBD1. In germline, CDR1 is MNHNS, CDR2 SASEGT. The V and J ends lost 9 bases and 6 bases, in that order; junction bases with no gene match: 9. The CDR3 sequence is 13 residues long. CDR3 bases: TGTGCCAGTGAGGACAGGGCGAGGGCTGAAGCTTTCTTT. It encodes CASEDRARAEAFF.

CDR3 sequence reads: CAWSGWDRVNEKLFF. The CDR3 DNA follows: TGTGCCTGGAGTGGCTGGGACAGGGTGAATGAAAAACTGTTTTTT. This chain joins TRBV30 and TRBJ1-4; TRBD1 agrees at 9 bases. This CDR3 comprises 15 residues. CDR1 is GTSNPN, CDR2 SVGIG, per germline (reference sequence). V lost 1 base and J lost 5; bases outside the gene matches: 5. The full variable domain, completed using reference TRBV30 and TRBJ1-4, is SQTIHQWPATLVQPVGSPLSLECTVEGTSNPNLYWYRQAAGRGLQLLFYSVGIGQISSEVPQNLSASRPQDRQFILSSKKLLLSDSGFYLCAWSGWDRVNEKLFFGSGTQLSVL.

The V gene is TRBV27, the J gene TRBJ1-2; 7 nucleotides match TRBD1. V gave up 5 bases and J gave up 10 bases; unmatched junction bases: 10. The CDR3 loop spans 13 amino acids. In germline, CDR1 is MNHEY, CDR2 SMNVEV (reference sequence). In DNA form, the CDR3 reads TGTGCCAGCAGTCCCCGACAGGGCTATTCCTACACCTTC. This translates into CASSPRQGYSYTF.

The J gene is TRBJ2-7, the V gene TRBV4-2; 9 positions agree with TRBD1. Looked up from germline, CDR1 is LGHNA and CDR2 is YNFKEQ. This CDR3 contains 15 residues. V lost 9 bases to trimming and J lost 3 bases; unmatched junction nucleotides: 12. CDR3 protein: CASSDGTGLIYEQYF. The CDR3, as DNA: TGTGCCAGTAGCGACGGGACAGGGTTAATCTACGAGCAGTACTTC.

V usage is TRBV2 and J usage is TRBJ1-2, with TRBD1 matching 7 bases. The CDR3 contains 15 residues. The V gene's germline CDR1 is SNHLY and CDR2 FYNNEI. Unmatched junction bases numbered 11, after V lost 2 bases and J lost 8 bases. For the CDR3, the DNA is TGTGCCAGCAGTGAATTCGGAACAGGGGCTCAAGGCTACACCTTC. Residues: CASSEFGTGAQGYTF.

This clone was seen only once. The chain carries TRBV6-4 and TRBJ2-6, with D unresolved. Germline CDR1 MRHNA, CDR2 SNTAGT. Between the trimmed V and J ends, which lost 6 bases and 0 bases, there was a span of 9 bases. CDR3 length: 15 residues. CDR3: CASSQTSSGANVLTF. CDR3 bases: TGTGCCAGCAGCCAAACGAGCTCTGGGGCCAACGTCCTGACTTTC.

The chain uses TRBV10-3 and TRBJ2-1; 12 bases are a match to TRBD2. V trimming: 9 bases; J trimming: 5 bases; junction bases outside the gene matches: 8. The CDR3 totals 15 residues. Germline assignment: CDR1 ENHRY and CDR2 SYGVKD. CDR3 DNA: TGTGCCATTACTAGCGGGGGGCCGAACCACAATGAGCAGTTCTTC. This translates into CAITSGGPNHNEQFF.

The chain uses TRBV6-1 and TRBJ2-5, with a possible D match to TRBD2 (6 bases). The CDR3 runs 15 residues. The ends were cut back, 3 bases at V and 2 bases at J, with 13 bases in the middle. Per germline, CDR1 MNHNS and CDR2 SASEGT. CDR3 sequence reads: CASSEEGNFQETQYF. DNA for the CDR3: TGTGCCAGCAGTGAGGAGGGGAACTTTCAAGAGACCCAGTACTTC.

CDR3 residues: CASSERGGNTEAFF. The CDR3 coding sequence is TGTGCCAGCAGTGAAAGAGGAGGGAACACTGAAGCTTTCTTT. This sequence joins TRBV6-1 and TRBJ1-1; D is unresolved. The CDR3 loop spans 14 amino acids. V lost 2 bases, J lost 1 base, and 8 bases lay in between. Germline V gene sequence: CDR1 MNHNS, CDR2 SASEGT.

J is TRBJ2-3 and V is TRBV7-2; the match to TRBD1 covers 9 bases. The CDR3 is 16 amino acids. J gave up 6 bases and V 5 bases, and 12 bases lay outside the gene matches. In germline, CDR1 is SGHTA, CDR2 FQGNSA. As DNA, the CDR3 is TGTGCCAGCAGCCCCACAGGGGGCAGGAGACTGGATACGCAGTATTTT. As protein: CASSPTGGRRLDTQYF.

This clone was counted a single time. The J gene is TRBJ2-1, the V gene TRBV18; the D gene is possibly TRBD2 (6 bases). The germline V and J ends were trimmed by 0 bases and 1 base, with 10 bases remaining between them. CDR1 and CDR2 (germline): KGHSH, LQKENI. The CDR3 is 16 residues long. The CDR3 sequence: CASSPPGGGSYNEQFF. In nucleotides, the CDR3 is TGTGCCAGCTCACCACCGGGCGGAGGGTCCTACAATGAGCAGTTCTTC. The variable domain in full, with the rest retrieved from reference TRBV18 and TRBJ2-1, is NAGVMQNPRHLVRRRGQEARLRCSPMKGHSHVYWYRQLPEEGLKFMVYLQKENIIDESGMPKERFSAEFPKEGPSILRIQQVVRGDSAAYFCASSPPGGGSYNEQFFGPGTRLTVL.

This sequence joins TRBV5-4 and TRBJ2-7, with 7 bases that match TRBD1. Germline V CDR1 and CDR2: SGHNT, YYREEE (reference sequence). CDR3 length: 15 amino acids. Trimming at V came to 0 bases and at J to 0 bases, leaving 3 bases not matched to a gene. CDR3 DNA: TGTGCCAGCAGCTTGGGTCAGGGGGTCTCCTACGAGCAGTACTTC. It codes for CASSLGQGVSYEQYF.

This clone was seen only a few times. The rearrangement links TRBV7-8 to TRBJ2-7; the match to TRBD1 covers 11 bases. CDR3 length: 16 residues. V dropped 3 bases and J dropped 5; count of bases not matched to a gene: 9. Germline V gene lookup returns CDR1 SGHVS and CDR2 FQNEAQ. The chain's CDR3 is CASSFPRTGGMDEQYF. CDR3 coding DNA: TGTGCCAGCAGCTTCCCCCGGACAGGGGGCATGGACGAGCAGTACTTC.